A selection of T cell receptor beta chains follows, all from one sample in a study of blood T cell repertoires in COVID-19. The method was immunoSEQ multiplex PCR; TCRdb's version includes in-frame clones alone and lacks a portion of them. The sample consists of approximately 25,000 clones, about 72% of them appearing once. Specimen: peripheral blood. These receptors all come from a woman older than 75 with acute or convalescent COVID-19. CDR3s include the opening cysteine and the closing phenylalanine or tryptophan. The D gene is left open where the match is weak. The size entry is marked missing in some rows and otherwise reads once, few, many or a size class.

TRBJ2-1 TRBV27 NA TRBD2 CASSWMLAGGPDEQFF TGTGCCAGCAGTTGGATGTTAGCGGGAGGGCCCGATGAGCAGTTCTTC
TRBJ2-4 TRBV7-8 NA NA CASSLAKGYIQYF TGTGCCAGCAGCTTAGCCAAGGGGTACATTCAGTACTTC
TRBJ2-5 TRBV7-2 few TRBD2 CASSFQAGEETQYF TGTGCCAGCAGCTTTCAAGCGGGAGAGGAGACCCAGTACTTC
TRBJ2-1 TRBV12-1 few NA CASSPRGQGRNEQFF TGTGCCAGCAGCCCCCGTGGGCAGGGAAGAAATGAGCAGTTCTTC
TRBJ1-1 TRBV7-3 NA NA CASSERRNTEAFF TGTGCCAGCAGCGAGAGGAGGAACACTGAAGCTTTCTTT
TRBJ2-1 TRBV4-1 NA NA CASSLSPAVSNEQFF TGCGCCAGCAGCCTCTCGCCAGCGGTATCCAATGAGCAGTTCTTC
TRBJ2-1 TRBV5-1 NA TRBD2 CASSSGREFYNEQFF TGCGCCAGCAGCAGCGGGCGGGAGTTCTACAATGAGCAGTTCTTC
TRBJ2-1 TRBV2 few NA CALRDKYNEQFF TGTGCCCTGAGGGACAAATACAATGAGCAGTTCTTC
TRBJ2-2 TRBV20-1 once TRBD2 CSASGGLEPYGELFF TGCAGTGCTAGTGGGGGACTAGAACCTTACGGGGAGCTGTTTTTT
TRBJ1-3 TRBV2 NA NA CASGTTGNSGNTIYF TGTGCCAGCGGGACGACAGGAAACTCTGGAAACACCATATATTTT
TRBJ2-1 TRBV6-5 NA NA CASRAPLRINEQFF TGTGCCAGCAGAGCCCCTTTGAGAATCAATGAGCAGTTCTTC
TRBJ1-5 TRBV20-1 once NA CSASLQADQPQHF TGCAGTGCTAGTCTACAGGCCGATCAGCCCCAGCATTTT
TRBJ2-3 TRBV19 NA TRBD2 CASSTRLAGGPDTQYF TGTGCCAGTAGTACTCGACTAGCGGGAGGGCCAGATACGCAGTATTTT
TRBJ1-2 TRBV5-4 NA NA CASSLDDRSGYGYTF TGTGCCAGCAGCTTGGATGACCGGTCAGGCTATGGCTACACCTTC
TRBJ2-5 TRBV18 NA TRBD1 CASSPSDRKQETQYF TGTGCCAGCTCACCATCGGACAGGAAGCAAGAGACCCAGTACTTC
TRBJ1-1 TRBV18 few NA CASSANKNTEAFF TGTGCCAGCTCAGCCAACAAGAACACTGAAGCTTTCTTT
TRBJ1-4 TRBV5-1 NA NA CASSLSDPINEKLFF TGCGCCAGCAGTCTCAGCGATCCCATTAATGAAAAACTGTTTTTT